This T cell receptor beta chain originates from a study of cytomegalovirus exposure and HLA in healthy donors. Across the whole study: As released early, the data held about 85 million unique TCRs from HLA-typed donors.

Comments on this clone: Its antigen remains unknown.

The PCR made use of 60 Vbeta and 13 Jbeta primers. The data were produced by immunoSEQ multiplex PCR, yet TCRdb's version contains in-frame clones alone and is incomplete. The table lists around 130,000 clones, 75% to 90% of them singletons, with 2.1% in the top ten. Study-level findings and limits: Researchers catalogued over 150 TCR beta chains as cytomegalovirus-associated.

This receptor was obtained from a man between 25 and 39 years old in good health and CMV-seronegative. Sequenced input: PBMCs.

The CDR3 DNA reads TGTGCCAGGAGGGACAGGGAAAACTATGGCTACACCTTC. Translation gives CARRDRENYGYTF. The V call is TRBV2, the J call TRBJ1-2, with 9 bases identical to TRBD1. Trimming at V came to 9 bases and at J to 2 bases, leaving 4 bases not matched to a gene. Germline lookup yields CDR1 SNHLY and CDR2 FYNNEI. The CDR3 is 13 amino acids.